The rows below give T cell receptor beta chains drawn from one sample of a study of blood T cells in healthy people across ages. TCRdb independently ran MiXCR on the 5' RACE reads; one entry per CDR3 protein. The profile shows approximately 800,000 distinct CDR3 sequences, roughly 26% of them singletons. The data were also submitted as part of a second study, on T cells of mothers and their children.

Sequenced: blood. These receptors all come from a boy between 5 and 17 years old in good health. The CDR3 runs from the conserved cysteine through the conserved F or W. The D gene is left open where the match is weak. Only part of the rows carry a size: once, few, many, or a class if the clone is expanded.

TRBJ2-5 | TRBV3-1 | TRBD1 | few | TGTGCCAGCAGCCTATGGGACAGGGGTCAAGAGACCCAGTACTTC | CASSLWDRGQETQYF
TRBJ2-3 | TRBV6-1 | - | - | TGTGCCAGCAGTCCCCGGACAGCCGCTAGCACAGATACGCAGTATTTT | CASSPRTAASTDTQYF
TRBJ2-7 | TRBV29-1 | - | - | TGCAGCGTTGAAGATCGTAGGACAGAAGGTTACGAGCAGTACTTC | CSVEDRRTEGYEQYF
TRBJ1-1 | TRBV7-6 | - | few | TGTGCCAGCAGCTTAGTTGGGGATGGGGACACTGAAGCTTTCTTT | CASSLVGDGDTEAFF
TRBJ2-7 | TRBV2 | - | few | TGTGCCAGCAGTGAGGGGGGCTGGGGGCACTACGAGCAGTACTTC | CASSEGGWGHYEQYF
TRBJ2-7 | TRBV28 | - | few | TGTGCCAGCAGCCATAGCCATTCGGTTGCCTACGAGCAGTACTTC | CASSHSHSVAYEQYF
TRBJ1-2 | TRBV6-6 | - | - | TGTGCCAGCAGCAACACGGGGGAAATGCTCGCGTGGGGCTACACCTTC | CASSNTGEMLAWGYTF
TRBJ2-2 | TRBV12-3/TRBV12-4 | - | few | TGTGCCAGCAGTTTATCTGAGAACACCGGGGAGCTGTTTTTT | CASSLSENTGELFF
TRBJ2-7 | TRBV19 | TRBD2 | few | TGTGCCAGCTTTCTCGGGCTTCCGGGACTAGCGGGGCGCTACGAGCAGTACTTC | CASFLGLPGLAGRYEQYF
TRBJ2-7 | TRBV28 | - | - | TGTGCCAGCAGTGTGATAGGGGACTGTGGCTCCTACGAGCAGTACTTC | CASSVIGDCGSYEQYF
TRBJ2-3 | TRBV15 | - | few | TGTGCCACCAGGTCCGGTCCAGGCACAGATACGCAGTATTTT | CATRSGPGTDTQYF
TRBJ2-7 | TRBV5-1 | - | - | TGCGCCAGCAGAAGGGATGGGGTCTACGAGCAGTACTTC | CASRRDGVYEQYF
TRBJ1-1 | TRBV6-5 | - | few | TGTGCCAGCAGTTACCGACAGGACACTGAAGCTTTCTTT | CASSYRQDTEAFF
TRBJ1-1 | TRBV30 | - | - | TGTGCCTGGAGTGGACGGCGCAGAGACAGGAAGAACACTGAAGCTTTCTTT | CAWSGRRRDRKNTEAFF
TRBJ2-1 | TRBV9 | TRBD1 | few | TGTGCCACCATCGGTTGGGACAGTTCCTACAATGAGCAGTTCTTC | CATIGWDSSYNEQFF
TRBJ2-5 | TRBV28 | TRBD1 | - | TGTGCCAGCAGTCCCGTCGGACAGGCCCCTGGGGAGACCCAGTACTTC | CASSPVGQAPGETQYF
TRBJ1-2 | TRBV6-5 | - | few | TGTGCCAGCAGTTACTCGTTCCGGATAGCTAACTATGGCTACACCTTC | CASSYSFRIANYGYTF
TRBJ2-5 | TRBV3-1 | - | - | TGTGCCAGCAGCCAAGAGACCAAGCGGGAGACCCAGTACTTC | CASSQETKRETQYF
TRBJ2-3 | TRBV20-1 | - | - | TGCAGTGCTAGAATCCCAGGCTACACTAGCACAGATACGCAGTATTTT | CSARIPGYTSTDTQYF
TRBJ2-1 | TRBV27 | - | - | TGTGCCAGCAGTTTAAGCGACAGTACGGCTGAGCAGTTCTTC | CASSLSDSTAEQFF
TRBJ2-5 | TRBV30 | - | - | TGTGCCTGGAGTGTTTCCAGGGGAGAGACCCAGTACTTC | CAWSVSRGETQYF
TRBJ2-7 | TRBV28 | TRBD1 | - | TGTGCCAGCAGTTTACTTCAGACAGGGTCTCGGGAGCAGTACTTC | CASSLLQTGSREQYF
TRBJ2-3 | TRBV7-2 | - | few | TGTGCCAGCAGCTCCCTGTCCTGGGCAGATACGCAGTATTTT | CASSSLSWADTQYF
TRBJ1-1 | TRBV11-2 | TRBD1 | - | TGTGCCAGCAGCTTAATACAGGGGCACACTGAAGCTTTCTTT | CASSLIQGHTEAFF
TRBJ2-7 | TRBV5-1 | - | - | TGCGCCAGCAGCCCTCTGGCGGGGGCCGAATACGAGCAGTACTTC | CASSPLAGAEYEQYF
TRBJ2-7 | TRBV12-3/TRBV12-4 | - | - | TGTGCCAGCAGTTTGGGTGTTACCTTTGGGGACGAGCAGTACTTC | CASSLGVTFGDEQYF
TRBJ2-3 | TRBV5-1 | TRBD1 | - | TGCGCCAGCAAATCGAGGACAGGGGGCACAGATACGCAGTATTTT | CASKSRTGGTDTQYF
TRBJ2-7 | TRBV12-3/TRBV12-4 | TRBD1 | - | TGTGCCAGCAGTTTAGGACAGGGTCCCAACGAGCAGTACTTC | CASSLGQGPNEQYF
TRBJ1-2 | TRBV5-5 | - | - | TGTGCCAGCAGCTTAACAGGGCATAACTATGGCTACACCTTC | CASSLTGHNYGYTF
TRBJ1-5 | TRBV5-1 | - | few | TGCGCCAGCAGCTTAAGCCCGGCTCAGCCCCAGCATTTT | CASSLSPAQPQHF
TRBJ2-1 | TRBV5-1 | TRBD2 | - | TGCGCCAGCAACTACGGGACTAGCGGGGGGGTCGATGAGCAGTTCTTC | CASNYGTSGGVDEQFF
TRBJ2-5 | TRBV5-1 | - | - | TGCGCCAGCAGCTTGGAGTTCCCCCTACAAGAGGCCCAGTACTTC | CASSLEFPLQEAQYF
TRBJ1-2 | TRBV27 | - | - | TGTGCCAGCAGAAATCTTATGGGACTGAACTATGGCTACACCTTC | CASRNLMGLNYGYTF
TRBJ2-2 | TRBV6-5 | TRBD1 | few | TGTGCCAGCAGTTACGGGACAGTTCCCGGGGAGCTGTTTTTT | CASSYGTVPGELFF
TRBJ2-7 | TRBV6-1 | - | few | TGTGCCACCATGCCGGGACCCTCCTCCTACGAGCAGTACTTC | CATMPGPSSYEQYF
TRBJ2-3 | TRBV5-5 | - | - | TGTGCCAGCAGCATTGACAGGAAGCCCGATACGCAGTATTTT | CASSIDRKPDTQYF
TRBJ2-5 | TRBV20-1 | TRBD2 | few | TGCAGCGGGCTAGCGGGGGGACTGGAGCAGTACTTC | CSGLAGGLEQYF
TRBJ2-4 | TRBV12-3/TRBV12-4 | - | few | TGTGCCAGCAGCTCCGGTTTAAGCGCCAAAAACATTCAGTACTTC | CASSSGLSAKNIQYF
TRBJ2-7 | TRBV29-1 | - | - | TGCAGCGTTGAAGTTGGCAGGGAGTACGAGCAGTACTTC | CSVEVGREYEQYF
TRBJ2-5 | TRBV3-1 | - | - | TGTGCTAGCAGCCCAGGGCCCAACCCCCAAGAGACCCAGTACTTC | CASSPGPNPQETQYF
TRBJ1-2 | TRBV4-2 | - | - | TGTGCCAGCAGCCAAACGACAGTCTATGGCTACACCTTC | CASSQTTVYGYTF
TRBJ2-5 | TRBV10-3 | - | many | TGTGCCATCGGCTTGGGCAGGGGTTTGCCAGGAGAGACCCAGTACTTC | CAIGLGRGLPGETQYF
TRBJ1-3 | TRBV5-1 | - | - | TGCGCCAGCAGCGTACGCCCGGGGATCTCTGGAAACACCATATATTTT | CASSVRPGISGNTIYF
TRBJ2-5 | TRBV9 | - | - | TGTGCCAGCAGCGTGACGGGGGTCCAAGAGACCCAGTACTTC | CASSVTGVQETQYF
TRBJ2-1 | TRBV20-1 | - | few | TGCAGTGCTAGACCCTCGGCTGGGACGGGCTACAATGAGCAGTTCTTC | CSARPSAGTGYNEQFF
TRBJ2-5 | TRBV3-1 | TRBD2 | few | TGTGCCAGCAGCCATAGTACGGGGGGGCCTTTGGGGGAGACCCAGTACTTC | CASSHSTGGPLGETQYF
TRBJ2-2 | TRBV6-4 | - | - | TGTGCCAGCAGCTGTCAGGGGCCCGGGGAGCTGTTTTTT | CASSCQGPGELFF
TRBJ2-7 | TRBV20-1 | - | few | TGCAGTGCTAGAGAGGACCACGAGCAGTACTTC | CSAREDHEQYF
TRBJ2-5 | TRBV5-1 | - | few | TGCGCCAGCACGGCCGACTCCTTTGAGACCCAGTACTTC | CASTADSFETQYF
TRBJ2-1 | TRBV4-1 | - | - | TGCGCCAGCAGCCAAAAGGAGGGGGTTGGGACCTACAATGAGCAGTTCTTC | CASSQKEGVGTYNEQFF
TRBJ2-1 | TRBV24-1 | TRBD1 | few | TGTGCCACCAGTGATAGGACAGGGGGCCGGTTCTACAATGAGCAGTTCTTC | CATSDRTGGRFYNEQFF
TRBJ2-5 | TRBV5-1 | - | many | TGCGCCAGCAGCCTGGTCCCGGGGGAGACCCAGTACTTC | CASSLVPGETQYF
TRBJ2-1 | TRBV20-1 | TRBD2 | few | TGCAGTGCTAGAGATGGCTTTAGTAGCGGGAGCTACAATGAGCAGTTCTTC | CSARDGFSSGSYNEQFF
TRBJ1-3 | TRBV7-2 | - | few | TGTGCCAGCAGCTTAGTGGGGCACACCATATATTTT | CASSLVGHTIYF
TRBJ2-5 | TRBV6-2/TRBV6-3 | - | few | TGTGCCAGCAGGTCGAATTTTATGGAGACCCAGTACTTC | CASRSNFMETQYF
TRBJ1-4 | TRBV19 | - | few | TGTGCCAGTAGTATACTGGGGACTGGCGCGTCTAATGAAAAACTGTTTTTT | CASSILGTGASNEKLFF
TRBJ2-5 | TRBV14 | - | - | TGTGCCAGCAGCCAAGACTCGTCTCCAAGGGAAGTGAAGACCCAGTACTTC | CASSQDSSPREVKTQYF